The clone carrying this T cell receptor beta chain showed up just a few times. The antigen is undetermined. The data are from a study of vaccination and CD4 T cells after COVID-19. Study at large: The study drew post-COVID samples a median around 100 days after diagnosis (range 35 to 161). Cultures serving as controls received a peptide pool (CEFX or HIV-1 Nef) or no peptide. Findings and caveats of the study: Analysis of convalescent patients found that 304 of 307 vaccine-specific clones were spike mono-reactive.

Trimming cost V 10 bases and J 5 bases, with 20 bases left between them. The CDR3 has 14 residues. Germline V lookup: CDR1 WNHNN, CDR2 SYGVQD (reference sequence). The Oncomine TCR Beta short-read assay was applied to DNA of cultured CD4+ T cells. MiXCR was run by TCRdb on the PCR reads, yielding one entry per CDR3 protein. This table holds 9,500 or so distinct CDR3 sequences, around 67% found once. Treatment given: roughly 10-day PBMC culture with coronavirus spike peptide pools or control peptides (ViraFEST assay). Half the growth medium was swapped for new IL-2 medium on days 3 and 7. This chain connects TRBV10-1 to TRBJ1-1; D is perhaps TRBD1 (6 bases). Sequencing input: CD4+ T cells from blood, cultured in vitro. The clonotype originates from a human donor who had recovered from COVID-19. The CDR3 DNA reads TGCGCCATCCGGTCTTCGACAGGCAGGACTGAAGCTTTCTTT. The encoded protein is CAIRSSTGRTEAFF.